This is a list of T cell receptor beta chains from one sample in a study of T cells in Graves' hyperthyroidism and ophthalmopathy. TCRdb redid the calling of the multiplex PCR reads with MiXCR, one entry per CDR3 protein. There are about 360,000 distinct CDR3 sequences in the sample; under 15% occur only once, and 9.2% lies in the top ten. Sequenced material: blood. The receptors shown here come from a woman between 18 and 30 years old with Graves' hyperthyroidism. CDR3s include the opening cysteine and the closing phenylalanine or tryptophan. D genes are given only for firm matches. Clone size appears in some rows only: once, few, many, or a class for an expanded clone.

>many|13|.|TRBJ1-1|TRBV28
CASSFSTNTEAFF
TGTGCCAGCAGTTTTTCAACGAACACTGAAGCTTTCTTT
>many|11|.|TRBJ1-6|TRBV6-1
CASSLNSPLHF
TGTGCCAGCAGTTTGAATTCACCCCTCCACTTT
>few|13|.|TRBJ2-2|TRBV4-1
CASSHGITGELFF
TGCGCCAGCAGCCACGGGATCACCGGGGAGCTGTTTTTT
>many|15|.|TRBJ1-4|TRBV20-1
CSARDGGAGGEKLFF
TGCAGTGCTAGAGATGGCGGAGCGGGCGGTGAAAAACTGTTTTTT
>many|13|TRBD1|TRBJ1-1|TRBV20-1
CSAPGQLNTEAFF
TGCAGTGCCCCGGGACAGCTGAACACTGAAGCTTTCTTT
>many|15|.|TRBJ2-7|TRBV6-2/TRBV6-3
CASSYYRDGHYEQYF
TGTGCCAGCAGTTACTATAGGGACGGACACTACGAGCAGTACTTC
>few|13|TRBD2|TRBJ2-7|TRBV12-3/TRBV12-4
CASRAGGAYEQYF
TGTGCCAGCAGAGCCGGGGGGGCGTACGAGCAGTACTTC
>.|15|.|TRBJ2-7|TRBV12-3/TRBV12-4
CASTSLGATRGEQYF
TGTGCCAGCACTTCTTTGGGGGCCACTAGAGGCGAGCAGTACTTC
>many|13|.|TRBJ1-5|TRBV13
CASSPGGYQPQHF
TGTGCCAGCAGCCCGGGGGGTTATCAGCCCCAGCATTTT
>many|12|.|TRBJ2-5|TRBV28
CASSIGGETQYF
TGTGCCAGCAGTATAGGGGGAGAGACCCAGTACTTC
>many|13|TRBD1|TRBJ1-5|TRBV20-1
CSASDRGNQPQHF
TGCAGTGCTAGCGACAGGGGTAATCAGCCCCAGCATTTT
>many|15|TRBD1|TRBJ2-7|TRBV12-3/TRBV12-4
CASSLAQGALGEQYF
TGTGCCAGCAGTTTAGCACAGGGGGCTCTGGGCGAGCAGTACTTC
>few|15|.|TRBJ2-1|TRBV6-1
CASSGPRTPGREQFF
TGTGCCAGCAGTGGCCCGCGGACGCCTGGACGTGAGCAGTTCTTC
>.|24|TRBD1|TRBJ2-2|TRBV4-1
CASSHTKLKPGQGKGRSGTGELFF
TGCGCCAGCAGCCATACCAAACTTAAACCGGGACAGGGGAAGGGACGATCGGGCACCGGGGAGCTGTTTTTT
>.|13|TRBD2|TRBJ2-7|TRBV3-1
CASSLAGDDEQYF
TGTGCCAGCAGCCTAGCGGGAGACGACGAGCAGTACTTC
>few|16|TRBD1|TRBJ2-1|TRBV6-1
CASSPYPGQGYNEQFF
TGTGCCAGCAGTCCGTATCCGGGACAGGGTTACAATGAGCAGTTCTTC
>.|13|TRBD1|TRBJ1-2|TRBV6-2/TRBV6-3
CASSYGRGDGYTF
TGTGCCAGCAGTTACGGCAGGGGGGATGGCTACACCTTC
>few|15|.|TRBJ2-7|TRBV6-5
CASSYGAGPSYEQYF
TGTGCCAGCAGTTACGGCGCGGGGCCTTCCTACGAGCAGTACTTC
>.|14|.|TRBJ1-2|TRBV5-5
CASSLEGMGGGYTF
TGTGCCAGCAGCTTGGAAGGGATGGGGGGTGGCTACACCTTC
>.|15|.|TRBJ2-1|TRBV20-1
CSATSGTTQHNEQFF
TGCAGTGCCACCTCCGGGACAACGCAGCACAATGAGCAGTTCTTC
>many|15|TRBD1|TRBJ2-1|TRBV12-3/TRBV12-4
CASSLGTGVGNEQFF
TGTGCCAGCAGTCTCGGGACAGGGGTAGGCAATGAGCAGTTCTTC
>few|13|.|TRBJ1-1|TRBV6-4
CASSDSAGAEAFF
TGTGCCAGCAGTGACTCGGCGGGGGCTGAAGCTTTCTTT
>.|17|TRBD2|TRBJ2-3|TRBV18
CASSPYLSGGPTDTQYF
TGTGCCAGCTCACCCTACCTTAGCGGGGGGCCGACAGATACGCAGTATTTT
>few|15|.|TRBJ2-3|TRBV4-3
CASSQEWSDPDTQYF
TGCGCCAGCAGCCAAGAGTGGAGTGATCCAGATACGCAGTATTTT
>.|17|TRBD1|TRBJ2-1|TRBV4-1
CASSQVGQGGYYNEQFF
TGCGCCAGCAGCCAGGTCGGACAGGGGGGTTACTACAATGAGCAGTTCTTC
>many|14|.|TRBJ2-3|TRBV6-6
CASSYSESTDTQYF
TGTGCCAGCAGTTACTCAGAAAGTACAGATACGCAGTATTTT
>many|12|.|TRBJ1-2|TRBV12-3/TRBV12-4
CASSTRWNGYTF
TGTGCCAGCAGTACACGGTGGAATGGCTACACCTTC
>.|17|TRBD1|TRBJ2-2|TRBV27
CASSLRFLRGRGGELFF
TGTGCCAGCAGTTTGAGGTTCTTGAGGGGGCGCGGCGGGGAGCTGTTTTTT
>many|16|TRBD2|TRBJ2-1|TRBV6-1
CASSPRLAGAPDEQFF
TGTGCCAGCAGTCCTCGACTAGCGGGGGCCCCCGATGAGCAGTTCTTC
>.|14|TRBD1|TRBJ1-2|TRBV11-2
CASSLAGGLDGYTF
TGTGCCAGCAGCTTAGCAGGGGGGCTCGATGGCTACACCTTC
>.|13|.|TRBJ1-1|TRBV11-3
CASRVTGHTEAFF
TGTGCCAGCAGGGTAACAGGGCACACTGAAGCTTTCTTT
>many|16|.|TRBJ1-6|TRBV7-2
CASSPFSSSYNSPLHF
TGTGCCAGCAGCCCGTTCTCTAGCTCCTATAATTCACCCCTCCACTTT
>many|13|.|TRBJ1-6|TRBV2
CASRQGYNSPLHF
TGTGCCAGCAGACAGGGCTATAATTCACCCCTCCACTTT
>.|12|.|TRBJ2-2|TRBV20-1
CSARVLHGELFF
TGCAGTGCTAGAGTACTCCACGGGGAGCTGTTTTTT
>many|13|.|TRBJ2-7|TRBV2
CASKAGLLYEQYF
TGTGCCAGCAAGGCAGGGCTCCTCTACGAGCAGTACTTC
>many|17|TRBD1|TRBJ2-2|TRBV5-1
CASSDRGGTGNTGELFF
TGCGCCAGCAGCGATCGAGGCGGGACAGGGAACACCGGGGAGCTGTTTTTT
>many|13|.|TRBJ2-5|TRBV6-5
CASSYRRAETQYF
TGTGCCAGCAGTTACAGGAGGGCAGAGACCCAGTACTTC
>few|15|TRBD2|TRBJ2-1|TRBV20-1
CSARDPLAGDNEQFF
TGCAGTGCTAGAGATCCGCTAGCGGGGGACAATGAGCAGTTCTTC
>.|14|.|TRBJ2-2|TRBV6-1
CASSKGLNTGELFF
TGTGCCAGCAGTAAGGGACTGAACACCGGGGAGCTGTTTTTT
>.|15|.|TRBJ1-2|TRBV19
CASSIRGSTPYGYTF
TGTGCCAGTAGTATCAGGGGATCGACACCTTATGGCTACACCTTC
>.|14|.|TRBJ2-5|TRBV29-1
CSVQSTRVRETQYF
TGCAGCGTCCAATCCACACGGGTGAGAGAGACCCAGTACTTC
>many|14|.|TRBJ2-5|TRBV13
CASSASGTRETQYF
TGTGCCAGCAGCGCATCCGGGACAAGGGAGACCCAGTACTTC
>.|14|TRBD1|TRBJ2-7|TRBV5-6
CASSYGTGVNEQYF
TGTGCCAGCAGCTACGGGACAGGGGTCAACGAGCAGTACTTC
>many|16|.|TRBJ2-4|TRBV7-9
CASSTRPGDLKNIQYF
TGTGCCAGCAGCACACGCCCCGGAGACCTCAAAAACATTCAGTACTTC
>many|16|TRBD1|TRBJ1-3|TRBV20-1
CSATRDRGKSGNTIYF
TGCAGTGCTACCCGGGACAGGGGGAAATCTGGAAACACCATATATTTT
>many|18|.|TRBJ1-2|TRBV28
CASSLLRLQWGRNYGYTF
TGTGCCAGCAGTTTATTGCGGTTACAGTGGGGGCGAAACTATGGCTACACCTTC
>many|18|TRBD2|TRBJ2-3|TRBV13
CASSLGVAGGPSEDTQYF
TGTGCCAGCAGCTTAGGGGTAGCGGGGGGGCCGTCGGAAGATACGCAGTATTTT
>.|15|TRBD2|TRBJ2-5|TRBV9
CASSVASGRGETQYF
TGTGCCAGCAGCGTAGCGAGCGGGAGGGGAGAGACCCAGTACTTC
>many|12|.|TRBJ1-1|TRBV3-1
CASSQGGTEAFF
TGTGCCAGCAGCCAAGGGGGAACTGAAGCTTTCTTT